This T cell receptor (beta chain) was sequenced in a study of blood T cell repertoires in COVID-19. Study-wide background: The origin of the acute and convalescent COVID-19 samples was the United States, Italy and Spain. The analysed material was cDNA or gDNA that came from T cells, B-cell-depleted T cells, or PBMCs.

Researchers sorted participants into cohorts using their self-reported clinical history. V was clipped by 6 bases and J by 2 bases; unmatched bases: 6. The CDR3 totals 15 residues. Germline values: CDR1 SNHLY, CDR2 FYNNEI. In the authors' methods: Amplification with reference gene primers provided the estimates of nucleated cell counts. Method: immunoSEQ multiplex PCR; TCRdb's copy keeps in-frame clones and lacks some. V and J calls and clone size are those listed in that table; D and trimming were worked out from the DNA. Here the sample spans around 170,000 clones, about 80% being singletons. The chain carries TRBV2 and TRBJ2-7; TRBD2 matches at 11 bases. The receptor comes from a man in his sixties who had been exposed to COVID-19. The source material was PBMCs or T cells enriched from blood (not recorded which). CDR3 in amino acids: CASRGTSGAPYEQYF. CDR3 in DNA: TGTGCCAGCAGGGGGACTAGCGGTGCCCCCTACGAGCAGTACTTC.